This record covers a single T cell receptor beta chain. The antigen remains unidentified. Other nucleotide sequences from this sample produce the same CDR3. The sample originates from a study of shared clonotypes between healthy human individuals. At the level of the study: The cohort comprised a couple of women and a few men. Their ages spanned 18 to 49 years.

The study's findings and limits: Around 5% was the fraction of naive CD4 clonotypes found shared across a handful of donors.

Terminally differentiated effector memory CD45RA+ cells were excluded from the naive CD8 cells, which were CD45RO-negative and positively selected for CCR7. The sorted-subset replicate PCRs were given roughly 190 ng DNA, which is approximately 30,000 T cell genomes. Produced via immunoSEQ multiplex PCR; TCRdb's table is partial and in-frame only. The data hold 1.5 million to 2.5 million clones, with 85% to 95% observed a single time. This CDR3 is built from 12 residues. CDR1 is KGHSH, CDR2 LQKENI, per germline. The V end lost 0 bases, the J end lost 8 bases, and 4 bases lay between the germline ends.

Sequenced material: naive CD8+ T cells sorted from blood. The clonotype was recovered from a man aged 18-30 years in good health. V and J are TRBV18 and TRBJ2-2; D not certain. The CDR3 sequence is CASSPPTGELFF. The CDR3 bases are TGTGCCAGCTCACCACCGACAGGGGAGCTGTTTTTT.